Included here is one T cell receptor (beta chain) sequence, with context. The CDR3 length is 13 residues. Germline loops: CDR1 MDHEN, CDR2 SYDVKM. V lost 4 bases and J lost 1, with 7 bases in between. The data stem from a study of CD8+ T cells in alopecia areata. Following RNA extraction, reverse transcription yielded cDNA that acted as the sequencing template. This table comes from immunoSEQ multiplex PCR, and its TCRdb copy is limited to in-frame clones, with some not included. The table has approximately 59,000 clones, approximately 43% seen once. The input for sequencing was CD8+ T cells sorted from blood, taken at week 0. This receptor was obtained from a human donor with alopecia areata. The chain recombines TRBV28 with TRBJ1-1; TRBD1 is a possible D gene (6 bases). CDR3 loop: CASSSGQNTEAFF. DNA of the CDR3: TGTGCCAGCAGTTCGGGACAGAACACTGAAGCTTTCTTT.